This T cell receptor (beta chain) is from a study of control samples from healthy donors and cancer patients. The germline CDR1 and CDR2 sequences are LGHNA and YNFKEQ. V shed 4 bases and J shed 5 bases, with 9 bases lying between them. CDR3 length: 12 amino acids. The data were produced by immunoSEQ multiplex PCR, yet TCRdb's version contains in-frame clones alone and is incomplete. The sample has roughly 32,000 clones, approximately 90% seen once. The chain joins TRBV4-2 to TRBJ2-7; unclear D gene. The source material was PBMCs. The sequence derives from a woman aged 40 to 55 with lung cancer. In DNA form, the CDR3 reads TGTGCCAGCAGCCGCCTGACTGACGAGCAGTACTTC. This translates into CASSRLTDEQYF.